This T cell receptor beta chain derives from a study of cytomegalovirus exposure and HLA in healthy donors. As for the study in general: Researchers previously reported finding fewer than 140 million unique TCR beta sequences from around 200 million T cells.

Researchers ran the PCR with 60 Vbeta and 13 Jbeta primers. Original processing notes: As a later analysis found, there were around 86 million unique TCR beta chains, of which roughly 11 million were shared. Clones were read by immunoSEQ multiplex PCR, and TCRdb kept only the in-frame ones, dropping some. The DNA was the basis for D and trimming; V, J and clone size are from that table. The sample's table shows about 170,000 clones. Sequencing was done on a sample of PBMCs. This receptor was obtained from a woman aged 18-29 years in good health and CMV-seropositive.

Written as DNA, the CDR3 is TGTGCCATCAGTGAAGTAGCGGGAGAGTGGGGTGAGCAGTTCTTC. Translation gives CAISEVAGEWGEQFF. The chain is built from TRBV10-3 and TRBJ2-1; TRBD2 aligns across 9 bases. The V and J ends lost 3 bases and 9 bases, in that order; junction bases with no gene match: 9. Germline values: CDR1 ENHRY, CDR2 SYGVKD. This CDR3 has 15 amino acids.